What follows is one TCR beta chain and its context. This record comes from a study of blood T cell repertoires in COVID-19. Study background: From the United States, Italy and Spain came samples of acute and convalescent COVID-19.

Original processing notes: How many nucleated cells were present was estimated from reference gene primer amplification. Generated by immunoSEQ multiplex PCR, the TCRdb table keeps only in-frame clones and is missing some. V, J and clone size are those of that table, while D and trimming were read from the DNA. Seen here are roughly 180,000 clones, roughly four fifths observed once, and the top ten hold under 5.5%. Sequencing was carried out using peripheral blood. This clonotype was sampled from a woman aged 25 to 45 with acute or convalescent COVID-19.

The CDR3 region is CASSETRGLTYNEQFF. Written as DNA, the CDR3 is TGTGCCAGCAGTGAAACCCGAGGCCTTACGTACAATGAGCAGTTCTTC. V is TRBV2 and J is TRBJ2-1, with D uncertain. V was trimmed by 2 bases and J by 4 bases, leaving 15 bases between them. CDR1 is SNHLY and CDR2 is FYNNEI in the germline V gene. The CDR3 is 16 residues long.